Listed below are T cell receptor beta chains from one sample, sequenced in a study of blood T cell repertoires in COVID-19. The data were produced by immunoSEQ multiplex PCR, yet TCRdb's version contains in-frame clones alone and is incomplete. Among a few hundred thousand clones listed, around 89% were seen once. The sequenced material came from PBMCs or T cells enriched from blood (not recorded which). These receptors all come from a man aged 35-49 years who had recovered from COVID-19. The CDR3 runs from the conserved cysteine through the conserved F or W. The order of the fields is CDR3 DNA, CDR3 protein, D gene, J gene, clone size, V gene, CDR3 length. A D gene is named only where the DNA matches it firmly. Clone sizes are given selectively: once, few, many, or a class where the clone is expanded.

DNA: TGTGCCAGCAGCAGCGGGGTACAAGAGACCCAGTACTTC
CDR3: CASSSGVQETQYF
D: TRBD2
J: TRBJ2-5
size: .
V: TRBV7-3
length: 13

DNA: TGTGCCAGCAGACTGGCTGGACAAACAAGCTATGGCTACACCTTC
CDR3: CASRLAGQTSYGYTF
D: .
J: TRBJ1-2
size: .
V: TRBV5-8
length: 15

DNA: TGTGCCAGCAGTAGGACAGGGGACCTCCTGAGCACCGGGGAGCTGTTTTTT
CDR3: CASSRTGDLLSTGELFF
D: TRBD1
J: TRBJ2-2
size: .
V: TRBV27
length: 17

DNA: TGTGCCAGCAGCTTTTTAGCGGGAGAGCAAGAGACCCAGTACTTC
CDR3: CASSFLAGEQETQYF
D: TRBD2
J: TRBJ2-5
size: .
V: TRBV5-5
length: 15

DNA: TGTGCCATCAGTGAGTCGACTGGCCATCGTAACACTGAAGCTTTCTTT
CDR3: CAISESTGHRNTEAFF
D: .
J: TRBJ1-1
size: .
V: TRBV10-3
length: 16

DNA: TGCGCCAGCAGTGAGACAACAACGAACACTGAAGCTTTCTTT
CDR3: CASSETTTNTEAFF
D: .
J: TRBJ1-1
size: few
V: TRBV10-1
length: 14

DNA: TGCAGCGTCGAAAGGGGGATAGGCTACGAGCAGTACTTC
CDR3: CSVERGIGYEQYF
D: .
J: TRBJ2-7
size: once
V: TRBV29-1
length: 13

DNA: TGTGCCAGCAGTTTTGCTAGCGGATGGTTAGCCAAAAACATTCAGTACTTC
CDR3: CASSFASGWLAKNIQYF
D: TRBD2
J: TRBJ2-4
size: .
V: TRBV27
length: 17

DNA: TGTGCCAGCAGTTCTAACTTACGTAGGCAGGGTATTCAGCCCCAGCATTTT
CDR3: CASSSNLRRQGIQPQHF
D: .
J: TRBJ1-5
size: .
V: TRBV28
length: 17

DNA: TGTGCCAGCAGCCAAGAAGCAGGGGGTCACGAGCAGTACTTC
CDR3: CASSQEAGGHEQYF
D: TRBD1
J: TRBJ2-7
size: .
V: TRBV3-1/TRBV3-2
length: 14

DNA: TGTGCCAGCAGCCAACGGGACAGGATCGCTTACGAGCAGTACTTC
CDR3: CASSQRDRIAYEQYF
D: TRBD1
J: TRBJ2-7
size: .
V: TRBV7-9
length: 15

DNA: TGCGCCAGCAGCTTGAGTGGAGGGGACAATTCACCCCTCCACTTT
CDR3: CASSLSGGDNSPLHF
D: .
J: TRBJ1-6
size: .
V: TRBV5-1
length: 15

DNA: TGTGCCAGCAGCTTAACTAGACAGGTCGATGAGCAGTTCTTC
CDR3: CASSLTRQVDEQFF
D: .
J: TRBJ2-1
size: once
V: TRBV7-3
length: 14

DNA: TGTGCCAGCAGTGCATCTCTAGCGGGAGCTTCCTCCGAGCAGTACTTC
CDR3: CASSASLAGASSEQYF
D: TRBD2
J: TRBJ2-7
size: .
V: TRBV27
length: 16

DNA: TGTGCCAGTAGTATTGGGGCGGGGAACGAAAAACTGTTTTTT
CDR3: CASSIGAGNEKLFF
D: .
J: TRBJ1-4
size: .
V: TRBV19
length: 14

DNA: TGTGCCAGCAGCCATCCGGACAGGGCTTCGGACACTGAAGCTTTCTTT
CDR3: CASSHPDRASDTEAFF
D: TRBD1
J: TRBJ1-1
size: .
V: TRBV7-8
length: 16

DNA: TGTGCCAGCAGTCAGGGGGCCGGATATCAGCCCCAGCATTTT
CDR3: CASSQGAGYQPQHF
D: TRBD1
J: TRBJ1-5
size: .
V: TRBV6-6
length: 14

DNA: TGTGCCAGCAGCCCCCCAGGACTAGCGGGGAGGGACGGTGAGCAGTTCTTC
CDR3: CASSPPGLAGRDGEQFF
D: TRBD2
J: TRBJ2-1
size: .
V: TRBV28
length: 17

DNA: TGTGCCAGCTCACCACCGGGACAGGGAAGAAACTATGGCTACACCTTC
CDR3: CASSPPGQGRNYGYTF
D: TRBD1
J: TRBJ1-2
size: .
V: TRBV18
length: 16

DNA: TGTGCCAGCAGATCGACAGGGTTGAACTATGGCTACACCTTC
CDR3: CASRSTGLNYGYTF
D: TRBD1
J: TRBJ1-2
size: .
V: TRBV6-5
length: 14

DNA: TGTGCCAGCAGTTACTCGGGGTTCACGGGGGAGACCCAGTACTTC
CDR3: CASSYSGFTGETQYF
D: .
J: TRBJ2-5
size: .
V: TRBV6-6
length: 15